These T cell receptor beta chains were read from a single sample in a study of T-cell reconstitution after alpha-beta-depleted transplantation in children. From the PCR reads, TCRdb called clonotypes with MiXCR, one entry per CDR3 protein. The table shows 280,000 or so distinct CDR3 sequences, with roughly 11% occurring only once. Sample: peripheral blood, taken 180 days after TCRalphabeta/CD19-depleted stem cell transplant. The receptors shown here come from a male patient aged 2 to 9 who had a stem cell transplant for chronic granulomatous disease, so the T cells may come from the graft donor. Each CDR3 is given with its conserved first and last residue. A D gene is named only where the DNA matches it firmly. Size is omitted from some rows. Given values are once, few, many or a class for expanded clones.

abundance | j_gene | v_gene | d_gene | CDR3aa | CDR3nt
many | TRBJ1-4 | TRBV28 | NA | CASSSRPEKLFF | TGTGCCAGCAGTTCCCGACCAGAAAAACTGTTTTTT
many | TRBJ2-3 | TRBV13 | NA | CASSLRSGDTDTQYF | TGTGCCAGCAGCTTAAGGTCGGGAGACACAGATACGCAGTATTTT
many | TRBJ1-1 | TRBV20-1 | NA | CSAREGSNTEAFF | TGCAGTGCTAGAGAAGGTTCGAACACTGAAGCTTTCTTT
many | TRBJ2-2 | TRBV29-1 | NA | CSVTKAGELFF | TGCAGCGTTACAAAGGCCGGGGAGCTGTTTTTT
NA | TRBJ2-3 | TRBV11-1 | TRBD2 | CASSLVWTRSGREADTQYF | TGTGCCAGCAGCTTAGTCTGGACTAGGAGCGGGAGAGAGGCAGATACGCAGTATTTT
many | TRBJ2-4 | TRBV20-1 | TRBD2 | CSAPPEGGFYIQYF | TGCAGTGCACCTCCTGAGGGAGGGTTTTACATTCAGTACTTC
many | TRBJ2-1 | TRBV27 | TRBD1 | CASSVGQVSYNEQFF | TGTGCCAGCAGCGTGGGACAGGTGTCCTACAATGAGCAGTTCTTC
many | TRBJ2-1 | TRBV29-1 | TRBD2 | CSVDGGSLVEQFF | TGCAGCGTTGACGGCGGGAGTCTTGTTGAGCAGTTCTTC
many | TRBJ2-1 | TRBV5-5 | NA | CASSLMSILQDYYNEQFF | TGTGCCAGCAGCCTGATGTCCATACTACAGGATTATTACAATGAGCAGTTCTTC
many | TRBJ1-1 | TRBV7-8 | TRBD1 | CASSLRGQGNTEAFF | TGTGCCAGCAGCTTAAGGGGGCAAGGGAACACTGAAGCTTTCTTT
many | TRBJ2-7 | TRBV20-1 | TRBD2 | CSARKREGLYEQYF | TGCAGTGCTAGGAAGCGGGAGGGCCTCTACGAGCAGTACTTC
NA | TRBJ2-7 | TRBV29-1 | NA | CSVEGEGAYEQYF | TGCAGCGTTGAAGGAGAGGGGGCCTACGAGCAGTACTTC
many | TRBJ2-1 | TRBV20-1 | TRBD2 | CSASRTSGSYNEQFF | TGCAGTGCTAGTCGGACTAGCGGTTCCTACAATGAGCAGTTCTTC
many | TRBJ2-6 | TRBV19 | NA | CAGSESGANVLTF | TGTGCCGGGAGCGAGTCTGGGGCCAACGTCCTGACTTTC
many | TRBJ2-7 | TRBV15 | NA | CATSRDRRSTYEQYF | TGTGCCACCAGCAGAGATCGTCGCAGTACCTACGAGCAGTACTTC
many | TRBJ1-1 | TRBV5-1 | NA | CASSSQQGSTEAFF | TGCGCCAGCAGCTCCCAACAGGGCAGCACTGAAGCTTTCTTT
many | TRBJ1-1 | TRBV5-1 | NA | CASSSLGGRNTEAFF | TGCGCCAGCAGCTCCCTGGGAGGGAGGAACACTGAAGCTTTCTTT
NA | TRBJ2-5 | TRBV5-6 | NA | CASSLPRTGFRETQYF | TGTGCCAGCAGCTTGCCAAGGACTGGCTTCAGAGAGACCCAGTACTTC
many | TRBJ2-1 | TRBV11-2 | TRBD2 | CASSFNGGGYNEQFF | TGTGCCAGCAGCTTTAATGGCGGGGGGTACAATGAGCAGTTCTTC
many | TRBJ2-3 | TRBV12-5 | NA | CASGRDIDTQYF | TGTGCTAGTGGAAGGGATATAGATACGCAGTATTTT
many | TRBJ2-1 | TRBV18 | NA | CASSQLPARSGNEQFF | TGTGCCAGCTCACAGCTTCCGGCTAGGAGTGGCAATGAGCAGTTCTTC
many | TRBJ2-7 | TRBV10-3 | TRBD2 | CAIRDGRPYEQYF | TGTGCCATCAGGGACGGGAGGCCCTACGAGCAGTACTTC
many | TRBJ2-2 | TRBV28 | TRBD1 | CASSPLLGQGKGELFF | TGTGCCAGCAGTCCCCTGTTGGGACAGGGGAAGGGGGAGCTGTTTTTT
many | TRBJ2-1 | TRBV30 | NA | CAWSGRGHYNEQFF | TGTGCCTGGAGCGGGAGGGGGCACTACAATGAGCAGTTCTTC
many | TRBJ2-7 | TRBV5-1 | TRBD2 | CASSLGSAGGLREQYF | TGCGCCAGCAGCTTGGGATCCGCGGGAGGGCTCCGCGAGCAGTACTTC
many | TRBJ2-6 | TRBV6-1 | NA | CASSPRAPSGANVLTF | TGTGCCAGCAGTCCCAGGGCCCCCTCTGGGGCCAACGTCCTGACTTTC
many | TRBJ1-2 | TRBV19 | TRBD1 | CASSNQGAGGYTF | TGTGCCAGTAGTAACCAGGGGGCTGGCGGCTACACCTTC
many | TRBJ2-7 | TRBV11-2 | TRBD2 | CASSLDSAGGLPYEQYF | TGTGCCAGCAGCTTAGATTCGGCGGGAGGGTTGCCCTACGAGCAGTACTTC
NA | TRBJ1-2 | TRBV6-5 | NA | CASSYSNPAHYGYTF | TGTGCCAGCAGTTACTCGAATCCGGCACACTATGGCTACACCTTC
few | TRBJ2-1 | TRBV11-2 | TRBD2 | CASSLEGNRDYDNEQFF | TGTGCCAGCAGCTTAGAGGGGAACCGGGACTACGACAATGAGCAGTTCTTC
many | TRBJ1-5 | TRBV20-1 | NA | CSARDPGLTSNQPQHF | TGCAGTGCTAGAGATCCAGGACTGACTAGCAATCAGCCCCAGCATTTT
many | TRBJ2-3 | TRBV28 | TRBD1 | CASSTTGTGGADTQYF | TGTGCCAGCAGTACTACCGGGACAGGGGGCGCAGATACGCAGTATTTT
many | TRBJ2-7 | TRBV12-3/TRBV12-4 | NA | CASSMGQGSLGEQYF | TGTGCCAGCAGCATGGGGCAGGGATCATTAGGCGAGCAGTACTTC
many | TRBJ2-1 | TRBV18 | TRBD2 | CASSPYPSGLHNEQFF | TGTGCCAGCTCACCATATCCTAGCGGGCTCCACAATGAGCAGTTCTTC
many | TRBJ2-3 | TRBV18 | NA | CASSPRGSADTQYF | TGTGCCAGCTCACCACGAGGGAGCGCAGATACGCAGTATTTT
many | TRBJ1-3 | TRBV2 | TRBD1 | CASSRTGSGNTIYF | TGTGCCAGCAGCCGGACAGGGTCTGGAAACACCATATATTTT
many | TRBJ2-3 | TRBV5-1 | NA | CASRRDGTDTQYF | TGCGCCAGCAGACGAGACGGCACAGATACGCAGTATTTT
many | TRBJ2-7 | TRBV20-1 | NA | CSASGWGPDGYEQYF | TGCAGTGCTTCAGGTTGGGGACCGGACGGATACGAGCAGTACTTC
many | TRBJ2-2 | TRBV12-3/TRBV12-4 | NA | CASRIRGAGELFF | TGTGCCAGCAGAATAAGGGGAGCCGGGGAGCTGTTTTTT
many | TRBJ2-2 | TRBV29-1 | NA | CSFRGRAGGELFF | TGCAGTTTTCGGGGCAGGGCTGGCGGGGAGCTGTTTTTT
many | TRBJ2-2 | TRBV19 | NA | CASSLELAVRSGELFF | TGTGCCAGTAGTCTGGAACTAGCCGTCAGGTCCGGGGAGCTGTTTTTT
few | TRBJ2-2 | TRBV12-5 | TRBD2 | CASGLVIGGMTGELFF | TGTGCTAGTGGTTTGGTAATCGGGGGGATGACCGGGGAGCTGTTTTTT
few | TRBJ2-7 | TRBV6-6 | NA | CASSYSSGSEQYF | TGTGCCAGCAGTTACTCGAGTGGGAGCGAGCAGTACTTC
many | TRBJ1-3 | TRBV7-8 | NA | CASSLLLSGNTIYF | TGTGCCAGCAGCTTACTTCTCTCTGGAAACACCATATATTTT
many | TRBJ2-7 | TRBV7-2 | NA | CASSPGRAAYEQYF | TGTGCCAGCAGCCCGGGACGGGCAGCCTACGAGCAGTACTTC
NA | TRBJ2-2 | TRBV29-1 | TRBD1 | CSVSTGTGSAIGELFF | TGCAGCGTCTCTACCGGGACAGGGTCCGCCATCGGGGAGCTGTTTTTT
few | TRBJ2-7 | TRBV7-9 | TRBD2 | CASSLGGSGAYEQYF | TGTGCCAGCAGCCTGGGCGGGAGTGGGGCCTACGAGCAGTACTTC
many | TRBJ2-1 | TRBV9 | NA | CASSVDPWGEDNEQFF | TGTGCCAGCAGCGTTGACCCCTGGGGGGAGGACAATGAGCAGTTCTTC
many | TRBJ2-3 | TRBV5-1 | TRBD2 | CASSLENWVGTSGTTDTQYF | TGCGCCAGCAGCTTGGAAAACTGGGTAGGGACTAGCGGGACCACAGATACGCAGTATTTT
many | TRBJ2-1 | TRBV12-3/TRBV12-4 | TRBD2 | CASNGGRTSGRSDEQFF | TGTGCCAGCAACGGGGGACGGACTAGCGGGAGATCGGATGAGCAGTTCTTC
many | TRBJ2-7 | TRBV20-1 | NA | CSARGHSSPVYEQYF | TGCAGTGCTAGAGGGCATTCCTCCCCCGTCTACGAGCAGTACTTC
few | TRBJ2-7 | TRBV7-8 | TRBD2 | CASSLAGRTSGREQYF | TGTGCCAGCAGCTTAGCGGGGAGGACTAGCGGAAGGGAGCAGTACTTC
many | TRBJ2-1 | TRBV7-2 | NA | CASSAIDAGARYNEQFF | TGTGCCAGCAGCGCCATCGACGCCGGGGCGAGGTACAATGAGCAGTTCTTC
once | TRBJ2-6 | TRBV20-1 | NA | CSAPHPHRAGANVLTF | TGCAGTGCTCCCCACCCGCACAGGGCAGGGGCCAACGTCCTGACTTTC
few | TRBJ1-1 | TRBV18 | NA | CASSQQGEGGTEAFF | TGTGCCAGCTCACAGCAGGGCGAGGGGGGCACTGAAGCTTTCTTT
many | TRBJ2-2 | TRBV4-3 | TRBD2 | CASSVGAGTGELFF | TGCGCCAGCAGCGTAGGAGCGGGAACCGGGGAGCTGTTTTTT